This T cell receptor beta chain originates from a study of blood T cell repertoires in COVID-19. At the level of the study: Specimens from acute and convalescent COVID-19 originated in the United States, Italy and Spain.

The germline V and J ends were trimmed by 2 bases and 0 bases, with 19 bases remaining between them. From germline, CDR1 is KGHSH and CDR2 LQKENI. This CDR3 contains 18 residues. Either two negative PCRs, clearance, or symptom resolution qualified Cohort 3 donors as recovered. Authors' processing steps: It was from reference gene primer amplification that nucleated cell counts were estimated. The data were produced by immunoSEQ multiplex PCR, yet TCRdb's version contains in-frame clones alone and is incomplete. V and J calls and clone size follow that table, whereas D and trimming were derived from the DNA. The table lists about 300,000 clones, about nine tenths of them singletons.

The TCR originated in a woman in her late teens or twenties who had recovered from COVID-19. Sequences were obtained from PBMCs or T cells enriched from blood (not recorded which). The chain carries TRBV18 and TRBJ2-5; D is perhaps TRBD1 (5 bases). Here the CDR3 reads CASSPGSGSIINQETQYF. CDR3 DNA sequence: TGTGCCAGCTCACCAGGGTCAGGGTCCATAATCAACCAAGAGACCCAGTACTTC.